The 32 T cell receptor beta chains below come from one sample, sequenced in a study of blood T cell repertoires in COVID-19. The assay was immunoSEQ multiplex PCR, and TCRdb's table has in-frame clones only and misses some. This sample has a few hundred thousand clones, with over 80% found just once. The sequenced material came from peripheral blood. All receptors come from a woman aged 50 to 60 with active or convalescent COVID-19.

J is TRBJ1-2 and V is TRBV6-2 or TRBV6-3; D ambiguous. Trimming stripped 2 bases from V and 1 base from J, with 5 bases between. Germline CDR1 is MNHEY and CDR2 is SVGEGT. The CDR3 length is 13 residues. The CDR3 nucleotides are TGTGCCAGCAGTTACCCGAGTAACTATGGCTACACCTTC. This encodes CASSYPSNYGYTF.

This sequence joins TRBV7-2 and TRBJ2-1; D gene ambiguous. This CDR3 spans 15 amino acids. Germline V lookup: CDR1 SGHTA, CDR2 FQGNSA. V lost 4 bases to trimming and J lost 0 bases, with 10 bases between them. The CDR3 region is CASSSLSSSYNEQFF. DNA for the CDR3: TGTGCCAGCAGCTCACTTTCGAGCTCCTACAATGAGCAGTTCTTC.

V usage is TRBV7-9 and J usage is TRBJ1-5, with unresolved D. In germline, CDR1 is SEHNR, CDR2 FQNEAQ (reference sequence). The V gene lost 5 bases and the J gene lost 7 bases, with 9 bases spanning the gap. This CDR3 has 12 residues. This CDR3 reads CASSDGGQPQHF. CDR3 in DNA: TGTGCCAGCAGCGACGGAGGCCAGCCCCAGCATTTT. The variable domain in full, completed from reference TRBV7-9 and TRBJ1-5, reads DTGVSQNPRHKITKRGQNVTFRCDPISEHNRLYWYRQTLGQGPEFLTYFQNEAQLEKSRLLSDRFSAERPKGSFSTLEIQRTEQGDSAMYLCASSDGGQPQHFGDGTRLSIL.

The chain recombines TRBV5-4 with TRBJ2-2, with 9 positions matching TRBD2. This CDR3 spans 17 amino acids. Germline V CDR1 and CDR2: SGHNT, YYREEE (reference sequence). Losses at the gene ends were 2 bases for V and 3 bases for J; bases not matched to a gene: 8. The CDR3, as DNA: TGTGCCAGCAGCTTAGGTGCTCTAGCGGGATACACCGGGGAGCTGTTTTTT. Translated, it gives CASSLGALAGYTGELFF.

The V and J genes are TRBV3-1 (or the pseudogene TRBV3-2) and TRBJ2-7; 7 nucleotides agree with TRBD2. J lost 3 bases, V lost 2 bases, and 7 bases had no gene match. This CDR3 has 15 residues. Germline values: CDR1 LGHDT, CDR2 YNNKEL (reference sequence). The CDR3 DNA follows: TGTGCCAGCAGCCAACCCCTCGCGGGGGTCTACGAGCAGTACTTC. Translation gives CASSQPLAGVYEQYF.

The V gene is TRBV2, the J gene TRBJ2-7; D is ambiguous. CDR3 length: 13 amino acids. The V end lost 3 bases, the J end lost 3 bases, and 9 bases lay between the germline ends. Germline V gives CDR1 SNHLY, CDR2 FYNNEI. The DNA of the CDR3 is TGTGCCAGCAGTGAGGGCGCCAACTACGAGCAGTACTTC. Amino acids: CASSEGANYEQYF.

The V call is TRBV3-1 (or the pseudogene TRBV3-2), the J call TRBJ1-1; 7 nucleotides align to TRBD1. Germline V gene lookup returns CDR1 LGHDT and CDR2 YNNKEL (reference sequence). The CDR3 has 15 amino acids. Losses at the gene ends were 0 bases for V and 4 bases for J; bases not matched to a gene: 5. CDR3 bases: TGTGCCAGCAGCCAAGAGGGACAGCCGCCCACTGAAGCTTTCTTT. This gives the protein CASSQEGQPPTEAFF.

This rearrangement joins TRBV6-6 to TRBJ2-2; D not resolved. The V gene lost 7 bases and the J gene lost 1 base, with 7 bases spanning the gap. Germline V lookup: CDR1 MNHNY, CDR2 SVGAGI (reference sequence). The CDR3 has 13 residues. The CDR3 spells CASNQVNTGELFF. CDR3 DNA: TGTGCCAGCAATCAGGTGAACACCGGGGAGCTGTTTTTT.

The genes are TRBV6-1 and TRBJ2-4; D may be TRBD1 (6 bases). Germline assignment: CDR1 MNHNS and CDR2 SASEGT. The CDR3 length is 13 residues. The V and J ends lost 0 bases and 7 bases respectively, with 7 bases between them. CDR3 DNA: TGTGCCAGCAGTGAAGCGAGGGGGAACATTCAGTACTTC. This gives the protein CASSEARGNIQYF.

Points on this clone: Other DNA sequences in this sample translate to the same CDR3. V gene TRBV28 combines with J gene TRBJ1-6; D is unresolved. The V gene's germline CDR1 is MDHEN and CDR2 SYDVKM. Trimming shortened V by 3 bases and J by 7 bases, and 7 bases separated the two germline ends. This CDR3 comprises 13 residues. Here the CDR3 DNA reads TGTGCCAGCAGTTTTAGAGGAAATTCACCCCTCCACTTT. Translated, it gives CASSFRGNSPLHF.

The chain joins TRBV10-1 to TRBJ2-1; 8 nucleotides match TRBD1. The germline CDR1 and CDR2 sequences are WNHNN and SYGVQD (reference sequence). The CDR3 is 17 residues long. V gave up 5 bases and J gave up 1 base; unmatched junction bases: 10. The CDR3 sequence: CASSRIGGTGSYNEQFF. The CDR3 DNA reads TGCGCCAGCAGTAGAATTGGCGGGACAGGATCCTACAATGAGCAGTTCTTC.

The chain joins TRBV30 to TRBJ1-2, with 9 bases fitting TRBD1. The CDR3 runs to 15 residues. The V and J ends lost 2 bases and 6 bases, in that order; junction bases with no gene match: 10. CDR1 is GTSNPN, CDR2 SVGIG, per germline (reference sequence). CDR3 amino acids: CAWSPLPRTGDGYTF. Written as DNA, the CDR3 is TGTGCCTGGAGTCCACTCCCCCGGACAGGGGATGGCTACACCTTC. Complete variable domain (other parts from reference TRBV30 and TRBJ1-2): SQTIHQWPATLVQPVGSPLSLECTVEGTSNPNLYWYRQAAGRGLQLLFYSVGIGQISSEVPQNLSASRPQDRQFILSSKKLLLSDSGFYLCAWSPLPRTGDGYTFGSGTRLTVV.

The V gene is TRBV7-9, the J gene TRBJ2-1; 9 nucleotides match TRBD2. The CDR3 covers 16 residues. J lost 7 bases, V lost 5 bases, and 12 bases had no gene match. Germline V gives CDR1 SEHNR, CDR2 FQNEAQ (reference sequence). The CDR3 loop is CASSALWREGPNEQFF. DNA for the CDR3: TGTGCCAGCAGCGCCCTCTGGCGGGAGGGCCCGAATGAGCAGTTCTTC.

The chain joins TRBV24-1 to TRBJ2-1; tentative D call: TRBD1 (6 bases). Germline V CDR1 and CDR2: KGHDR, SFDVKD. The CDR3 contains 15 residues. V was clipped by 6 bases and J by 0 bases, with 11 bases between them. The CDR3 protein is CATSSDRSSYNEQFF. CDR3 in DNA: TGTGCCACCAGTTCAGACAGGAGCTCCTACAATGAGCAGTTCTTC.

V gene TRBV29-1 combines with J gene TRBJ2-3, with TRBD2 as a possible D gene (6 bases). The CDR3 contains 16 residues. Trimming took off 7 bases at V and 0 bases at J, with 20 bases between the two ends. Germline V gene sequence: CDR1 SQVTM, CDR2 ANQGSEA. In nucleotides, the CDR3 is TGCAGCGCCCCCCTCTGGGCGGGGATTAGCACAGATACGCAGTATTTT. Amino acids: CSAPLWAGISTDTQYF.

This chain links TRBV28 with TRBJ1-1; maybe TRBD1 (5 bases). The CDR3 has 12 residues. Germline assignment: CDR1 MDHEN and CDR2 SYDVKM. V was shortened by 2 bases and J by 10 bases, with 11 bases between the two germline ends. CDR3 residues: CASSLGASAAFF. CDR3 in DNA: TGTGCCAGCAGTTTAGGGGCCTCCGCAGCTTTCTTT.

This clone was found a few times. The CDR3 region has the DNA TGCAGTGCTAGTCAGGCTAGCGGGACCCAATACGAGCAGTACTTC. Translated, it gives CSASQASGTQYEQYF. This sequence joins TRBV20-1 and TRBJ2-7; 9 bases are shared with TRBD2. Germline assignment: CDR1 DFQATT and CDR2 SNEGSKA (reference sequence). This CDR3 contains 15 residues. The V and J ends lost 3 bases and 4 bases, in that order; junction bases with no gene match: 10.

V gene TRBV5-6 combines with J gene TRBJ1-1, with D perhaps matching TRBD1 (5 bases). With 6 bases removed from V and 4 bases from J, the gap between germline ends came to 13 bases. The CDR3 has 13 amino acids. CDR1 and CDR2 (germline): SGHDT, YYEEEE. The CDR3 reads CASNVGGGTEAFF. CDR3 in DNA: TGTGCCAGCAACGTCGGGGGGGGCACTGAAGCTTTCTTT.

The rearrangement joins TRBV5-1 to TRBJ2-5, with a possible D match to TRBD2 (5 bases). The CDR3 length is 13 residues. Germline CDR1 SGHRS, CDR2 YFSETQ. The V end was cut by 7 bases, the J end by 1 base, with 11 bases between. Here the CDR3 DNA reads TGCGCCAGCCAACAGCGGTTCCAAGAGACCCAGTACTTC. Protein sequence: CASQQRFQETQYF.

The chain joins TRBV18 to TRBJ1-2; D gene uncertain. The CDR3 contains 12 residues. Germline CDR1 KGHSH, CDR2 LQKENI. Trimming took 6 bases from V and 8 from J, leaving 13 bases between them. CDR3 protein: CASSGGGLGYTF. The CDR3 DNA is TGTGCCAGCTCGGGAGGAGGTTTGGGCTACACCTTC.

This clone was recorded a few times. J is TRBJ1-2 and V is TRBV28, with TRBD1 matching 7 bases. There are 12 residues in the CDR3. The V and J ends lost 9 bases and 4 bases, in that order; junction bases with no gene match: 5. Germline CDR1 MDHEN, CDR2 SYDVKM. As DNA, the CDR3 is TGTGCCAGTAGACAGGGATCCTATGGCTACACCTTC. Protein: CASRQGSYGYTF.

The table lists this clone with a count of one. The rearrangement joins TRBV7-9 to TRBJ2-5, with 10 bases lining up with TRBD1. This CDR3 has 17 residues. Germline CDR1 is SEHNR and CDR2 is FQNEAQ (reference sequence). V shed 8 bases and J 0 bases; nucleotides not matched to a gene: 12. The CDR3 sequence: CASGRGQGVSYQETQYF. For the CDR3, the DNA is TGTGCCAGCGGCAGAGGACAGGGGGTTTCGTACCAAGAGACCCAGTACTTC.

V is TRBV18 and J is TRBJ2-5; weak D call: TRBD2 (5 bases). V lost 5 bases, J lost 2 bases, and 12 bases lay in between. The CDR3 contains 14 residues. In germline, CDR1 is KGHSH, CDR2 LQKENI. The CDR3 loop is CASSLTGVQETQYF. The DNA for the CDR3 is TGTGCCAGCTCATTAACCGGGGTACAAGAGACCCAGTACTTC. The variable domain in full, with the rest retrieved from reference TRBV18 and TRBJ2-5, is NAGVMQNPRHLVRRRGQEARLRCSPMKGHSHVYWYRQLPEEGLKFMVYLQKENIIDESGMPKERFSAEFPKEGPSILRIQQVVRGDSAAYFCASSLTGVQETQYFGPGTRLLVL.

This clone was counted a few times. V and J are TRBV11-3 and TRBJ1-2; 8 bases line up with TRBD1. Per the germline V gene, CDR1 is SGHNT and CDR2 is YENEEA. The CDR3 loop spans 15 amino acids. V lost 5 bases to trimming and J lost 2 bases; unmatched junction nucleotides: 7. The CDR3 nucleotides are TGTGCCAGCAGCCAGAGGACAGGGACCAACTATGGCTACACCTTC. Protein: CASSQRTGTNYGYTF.

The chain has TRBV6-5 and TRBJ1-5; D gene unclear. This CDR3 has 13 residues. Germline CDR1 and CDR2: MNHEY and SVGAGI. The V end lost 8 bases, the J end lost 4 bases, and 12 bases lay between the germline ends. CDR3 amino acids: CASRVAANQPQHF. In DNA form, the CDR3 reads TGTGCCAGCCGGGTAGCAGCAAATCAGCCCCAGCATTTT.

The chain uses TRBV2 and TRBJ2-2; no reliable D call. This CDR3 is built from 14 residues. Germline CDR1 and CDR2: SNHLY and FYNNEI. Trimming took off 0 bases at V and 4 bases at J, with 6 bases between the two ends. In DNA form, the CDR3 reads TGTGCCAGCAGTGAAGCGTTTAGCACCGGGGAGCTGTTTTTT. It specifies CASSEAFSTGELFF.

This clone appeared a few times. CDR3 in DNA: TGTGCCAGCAGCCCTGTACCAGGGGTCCGGCCACGCACTGAAGCTTTCTTT. It specifies CASSPVPGVRPRTEAFF. This chain joins TRBV3-1 (or the pseudogene TRBV3-2) and TRBJ1-1, with D tentatively TRBD1 (6 bases). Trimming left V 4 bases short and J 4 bases short, with 22 bases between. CDR1 is LGHDT, CDR2 YNNKEL, per germline (reference sequence). CDR3 length equals 17 residues.

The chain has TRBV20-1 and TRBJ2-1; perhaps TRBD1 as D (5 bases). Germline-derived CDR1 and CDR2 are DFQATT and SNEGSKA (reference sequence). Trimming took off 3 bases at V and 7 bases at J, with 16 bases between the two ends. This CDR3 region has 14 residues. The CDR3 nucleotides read TGCAGTGCTAGTGCAGGGCTGAGTGTGAATGAGCAGTTCTTC. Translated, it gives CSASAGLSVNEQFF.

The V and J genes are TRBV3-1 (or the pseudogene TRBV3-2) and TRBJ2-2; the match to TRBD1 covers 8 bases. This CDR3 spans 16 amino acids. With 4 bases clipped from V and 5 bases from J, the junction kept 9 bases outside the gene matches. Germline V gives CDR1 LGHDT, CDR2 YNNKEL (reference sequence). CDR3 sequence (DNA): TGTGCCAGCAGCCGCCCAGGGGGCCTGGAGACCGGGGAGCTGTTTTTT. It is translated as CASSRPGGLETGELFF.

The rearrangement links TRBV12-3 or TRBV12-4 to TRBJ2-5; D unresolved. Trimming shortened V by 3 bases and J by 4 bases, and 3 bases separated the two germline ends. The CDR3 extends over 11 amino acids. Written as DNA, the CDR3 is TGTGCCAGCAGTTTGGCAGAGACCCAGTACTTC. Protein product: CASSLAETQYF.

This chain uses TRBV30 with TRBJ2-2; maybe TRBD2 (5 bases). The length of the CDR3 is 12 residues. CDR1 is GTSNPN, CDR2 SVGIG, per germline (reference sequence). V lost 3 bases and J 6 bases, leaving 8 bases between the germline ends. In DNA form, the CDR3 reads TGTGCCTGGAGCGGACTGGCCGGGGAGCTGTTTTTT. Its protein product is CAWSGLAGELFF. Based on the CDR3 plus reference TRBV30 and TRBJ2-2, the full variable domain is SQTIHQWPATLVQPVGSPLSLECTVEGTSNPNLYWYRQAAGRGLQLLFYSVGIGQISSEVPQNLSASRPQDRQFILSSKKLLLSDSGFYLCAWSGLAGELFFGEGSRLTVL.

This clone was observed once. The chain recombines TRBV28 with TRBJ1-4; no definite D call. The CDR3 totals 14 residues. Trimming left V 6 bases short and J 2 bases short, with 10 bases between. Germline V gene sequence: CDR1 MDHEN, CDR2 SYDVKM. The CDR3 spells CASREGVTNEKLFF. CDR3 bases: TGTGCCAGCAGGGAGGGAGTGACTAATGAAAAACTGTTTTTT.